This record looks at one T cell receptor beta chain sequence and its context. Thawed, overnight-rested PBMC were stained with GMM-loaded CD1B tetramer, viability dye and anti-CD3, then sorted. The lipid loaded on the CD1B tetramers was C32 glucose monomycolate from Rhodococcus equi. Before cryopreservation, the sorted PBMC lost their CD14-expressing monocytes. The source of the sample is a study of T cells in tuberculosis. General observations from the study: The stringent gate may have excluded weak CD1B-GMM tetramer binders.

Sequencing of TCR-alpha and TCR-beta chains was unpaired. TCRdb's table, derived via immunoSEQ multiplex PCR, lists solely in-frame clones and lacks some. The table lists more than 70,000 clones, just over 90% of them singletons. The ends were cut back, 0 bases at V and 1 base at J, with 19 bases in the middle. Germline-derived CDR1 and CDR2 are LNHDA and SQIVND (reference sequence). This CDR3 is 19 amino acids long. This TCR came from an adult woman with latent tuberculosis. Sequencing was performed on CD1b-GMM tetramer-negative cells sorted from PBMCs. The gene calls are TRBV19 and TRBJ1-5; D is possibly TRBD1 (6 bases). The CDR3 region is CASSIDRGGAQSSNQPQHF. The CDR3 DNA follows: TGTGCCAGTAGTATAGATCGTGGGGGGGCCCAAAGCAGCAATCAGCCCCAGCATTTT.